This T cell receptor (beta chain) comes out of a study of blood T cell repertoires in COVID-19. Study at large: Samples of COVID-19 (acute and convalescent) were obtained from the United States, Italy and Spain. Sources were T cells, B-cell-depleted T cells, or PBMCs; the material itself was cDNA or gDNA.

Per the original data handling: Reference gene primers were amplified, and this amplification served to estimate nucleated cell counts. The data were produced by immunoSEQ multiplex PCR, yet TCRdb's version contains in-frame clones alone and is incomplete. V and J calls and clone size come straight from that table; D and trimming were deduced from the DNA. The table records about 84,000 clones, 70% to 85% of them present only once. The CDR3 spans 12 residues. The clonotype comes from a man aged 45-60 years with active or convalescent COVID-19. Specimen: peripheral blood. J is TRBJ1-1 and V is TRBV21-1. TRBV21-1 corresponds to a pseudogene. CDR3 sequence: CASSGGIGEAFF. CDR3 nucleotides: TGTGCCAGCAGCGGCGGGATCGGTGAAGCTTTCTTT.